The 2 T cell receptor beta chains listed next were all sequenced from one sample in a study of shared clonotypes between healthy human individuals. The repertoire was sequenced with immunoSEQ multiplex PCR; TCRdb's copy has only in-frame clones and lacks some. Seen here are about 510,000 clones, roughly 85% observed once, and the top ten hold roughly an eighth. The sequenced sample consisted of PBMCs. These receptors were taken from a woman aged 40 to 50 in good health. Some clones in this sample may be carry-over from other donors' samples.

The chain carries TRBV5-1 and TRBJ2-2; 10 bases are shared with TRBD2. The CDR3 spans 16 residues. Germline-derived CDR1 and CDR2 are SGHRS and YFSETQ. Losses at the gene ends were 2 bases for V and 4 bases for J; bases not matched to a gene: 5. The CDR3 DNA is TGCGCCAGCAGCTTACGGACTAGCGGAATCACCGGGGAGCTGTTTTTT. Its protein product is CASSLRTSGITGELFF. The whole variable domain, filled in from reference TRBV5-1 and TRBJ2-2, reads KAGVTQTPRYLIKTRGQQVTLSCSPISGHRSVSWYQQTPGQGLQFLFEYFSETQRNKGNFPGRFSGRQFSNSRSEMNVSTLELGDSALYLCASSLRTSGITGELFFGEGSRLTVL.

The chain is built from TRBV7-2 and TRBJ1-1; 7 bases agree with TRBD1. This CDR3 has 13 amino acids. Germline lookup yields CDR1 SGHTA and CDR2 FQGNSA. The junction had 3 bases not matched to a gene; V was cut back by 3 bases and J by 5 bases. CDR3 sequence reads: CASSFRRGTEAFF. The CDR3 nucleotides are TGTGCCAGCAGCTTTCGCAGGGGGACTGAAGCTTTCTTT.